This T cell receptor (beta chain) stems from a study of T cell changes during pregnancy in multiple sclerosis. The J segment lost 4 bases and the V segment lost 6 bases, leaving 6 bases of the junction unmatched. Looked up from germline, CDR1 is SQVTM and CDR2 is ANQGSEA. This CDR3 comprises 14 residues. Profiled with immunoSEQ multiplex PCR; TCRdb holds only in-frame clones, not every one. The sample lists tens of thousands of clones; just under 95% were seen once. The sample consisted of peripheral blood, taken in the first trimester of pregnancy. This chain links TRBV29-1 with TRBJ2-2, with 9 bases that match TRBD1. The receptor was derived from a female donor with multiple sclerosis, enrolled in a pregnancy study. The CDR3 reads CSVPRQGGTGELFF. In nucleotides, the CDR3 is TGCAGCGTCCCTAGACAGGGGGGCACCGGGGAGCTGTTTTTT.